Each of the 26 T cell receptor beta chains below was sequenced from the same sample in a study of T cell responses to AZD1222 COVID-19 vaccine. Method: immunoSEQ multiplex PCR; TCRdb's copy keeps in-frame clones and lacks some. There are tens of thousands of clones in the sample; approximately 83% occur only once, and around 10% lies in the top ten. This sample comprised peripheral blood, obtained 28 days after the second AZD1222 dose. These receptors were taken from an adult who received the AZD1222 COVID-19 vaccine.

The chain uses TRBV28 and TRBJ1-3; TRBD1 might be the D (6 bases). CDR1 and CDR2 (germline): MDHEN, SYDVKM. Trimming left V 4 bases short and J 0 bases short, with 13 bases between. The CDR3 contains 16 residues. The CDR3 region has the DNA TGTGCCAGCAGTTCGCGACAGGCGGACTCTGGAAACACCATATATTTT. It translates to CASSSRQADSGNTIYF.

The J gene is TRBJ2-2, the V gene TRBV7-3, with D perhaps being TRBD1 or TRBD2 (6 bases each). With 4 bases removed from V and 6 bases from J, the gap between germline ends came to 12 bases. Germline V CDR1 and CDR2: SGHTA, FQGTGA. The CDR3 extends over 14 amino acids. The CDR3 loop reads CASSSGRGPGELFF. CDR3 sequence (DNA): TGTGCCAGCAGCTCGGGCCGGGGGCCCGGGGAGCTGTTTTTT.

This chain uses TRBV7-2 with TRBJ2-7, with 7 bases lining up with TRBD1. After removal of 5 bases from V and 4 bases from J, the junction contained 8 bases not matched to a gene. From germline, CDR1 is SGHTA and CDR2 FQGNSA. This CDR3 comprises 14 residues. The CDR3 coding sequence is TGTGCCAGCAGCACCTCGGGACAGAAGTACGAGCAGTACTTC. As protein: CASSTSGQKYEQYF.

The CDR3 nucleotides read TGTGCCAGTACAAGGGGGGGTAGGAACACTGAAGCTTTCTTT. It translates to CASTRGGRNTEAFF. The V gene is TRBV19, the J gene TRBJ1-1; D is possibly TRBD1 (6 bases). V lost 7 bases, J lost 1 base, and 13 bases lay in between. The germline V gene has CDR1 LNHDA and CDR2 SQIVND (reference sequence). The CDR3 has 14 residues.

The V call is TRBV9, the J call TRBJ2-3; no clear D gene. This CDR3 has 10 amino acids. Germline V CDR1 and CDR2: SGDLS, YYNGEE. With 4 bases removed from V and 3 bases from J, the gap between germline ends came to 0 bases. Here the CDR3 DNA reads TGTGCCAGCAGCACAGATACGCAGTATTTT. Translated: CASSTDTQYF.

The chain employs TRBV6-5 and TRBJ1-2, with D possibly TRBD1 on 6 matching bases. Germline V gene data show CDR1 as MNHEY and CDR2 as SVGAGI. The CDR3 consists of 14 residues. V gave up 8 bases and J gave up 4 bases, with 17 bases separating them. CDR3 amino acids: CASRPQGTIYGYTF. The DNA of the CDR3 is TGTGCCAGCCGCCCCCAGGGGACGATCTATGGCTACACCTTC.

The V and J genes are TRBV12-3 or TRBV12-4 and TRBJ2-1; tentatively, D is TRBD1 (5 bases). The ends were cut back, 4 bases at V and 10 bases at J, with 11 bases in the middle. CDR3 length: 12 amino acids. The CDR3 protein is CASSSGPWEQFF. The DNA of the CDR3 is TGTGCCAGCAGTTCAGGGCCCTGGGAGCAGTTCTTC.

CDR3 nucleotides: TGTGCCAGCAGTGAAACACACGAGCTACGAGGCTACACCTTC. Protein sequence: CASSETHELRGYTF. This chain uses TRBV25-1 with TRBJ1-2; D ambiguous. V gave up 2 bases and J gave up 8 bases, with 15 bases separating them. This CDR3 spans 14 amino acids. Germline-derived CDR1 and CDR2 are MGHDK and SYGVNS.

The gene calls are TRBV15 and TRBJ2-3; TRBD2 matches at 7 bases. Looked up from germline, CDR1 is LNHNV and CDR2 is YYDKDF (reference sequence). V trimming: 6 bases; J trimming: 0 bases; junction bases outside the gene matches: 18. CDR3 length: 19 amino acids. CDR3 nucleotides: TGTGCCACCAGAACCCTAATAGGGCCCAGCGGGGAGAGCACAGATACGCAGTATTTT. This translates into CATRTLIGPSGESTDTQYF. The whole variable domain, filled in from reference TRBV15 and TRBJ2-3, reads DAMVIQNPRYQVTQFGKPVTLSCSQTLNHNVMYWYQQKSSQAPKLLFHYYDKDFNNEADTPDNFQSRRPNTSFCFLDIRSPGLGDTAMYLCATRTLIGPSGESTDTQYFGPGTRLTVL.

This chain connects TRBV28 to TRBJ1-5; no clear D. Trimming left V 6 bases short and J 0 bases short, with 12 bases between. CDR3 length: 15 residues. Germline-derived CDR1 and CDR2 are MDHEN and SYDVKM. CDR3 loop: CASRSSSGSNQPQHF. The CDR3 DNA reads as TGTGCCAGCAGATCGTCCTCGGGTAGCAATCAGCCCCAGCATTTT. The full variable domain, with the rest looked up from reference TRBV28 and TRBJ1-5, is DVKVTQSSRYLVKRTGEKVFLECVQDMDHENMFWYRQDPGLGLRLIYFSYDVKMKEKGDIPEGYSVSREKKERFSLILESASTNQTSMYLCASRSSSGSNQPQHFGDGTRLSIL.

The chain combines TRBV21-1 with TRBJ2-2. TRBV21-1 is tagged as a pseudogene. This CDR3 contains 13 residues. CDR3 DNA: TGTGCCAGCTGGAAGGAGAACACCGGGGAGCTGTTTTTT. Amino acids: CASWKENTGELFF.

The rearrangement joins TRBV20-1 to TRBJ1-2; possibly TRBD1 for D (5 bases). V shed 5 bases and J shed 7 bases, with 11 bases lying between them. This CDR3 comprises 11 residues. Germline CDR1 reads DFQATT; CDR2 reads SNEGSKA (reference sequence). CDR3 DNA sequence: TGCAGTGCTTCCGGGGGGGGTGGCTACACCTTC. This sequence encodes CSASGGGGYTF.

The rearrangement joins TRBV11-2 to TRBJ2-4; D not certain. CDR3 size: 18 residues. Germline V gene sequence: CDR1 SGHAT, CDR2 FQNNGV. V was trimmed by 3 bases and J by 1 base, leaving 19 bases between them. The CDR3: CASSFFPVPDGAKNIQYF. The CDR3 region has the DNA TGTGCCAGCAGCTTTTTCCCCGTCCCGGACGGGGCCAAAAACATTCAGTACTTC.

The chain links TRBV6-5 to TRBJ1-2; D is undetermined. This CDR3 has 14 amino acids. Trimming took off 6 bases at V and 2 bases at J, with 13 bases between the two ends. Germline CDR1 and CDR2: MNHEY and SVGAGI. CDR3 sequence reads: CASSPDFSNYGYTF. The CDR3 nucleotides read TGTGCCAGCAGCCCCGACTTTTCCAACTATGGCTACACCTTC.

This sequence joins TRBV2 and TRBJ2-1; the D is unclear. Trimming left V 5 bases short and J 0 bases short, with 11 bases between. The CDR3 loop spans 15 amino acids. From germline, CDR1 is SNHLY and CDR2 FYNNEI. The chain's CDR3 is CASSLTLSSYNEQFF. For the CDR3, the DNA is TGTGCCAGCAGTCTGACTCTAAGCTCCTACAATGAGCAGTTCTTC.

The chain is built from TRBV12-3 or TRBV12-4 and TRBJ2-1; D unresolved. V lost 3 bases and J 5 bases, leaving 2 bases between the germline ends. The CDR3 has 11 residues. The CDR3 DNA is TGTGCCAGCAGTTTTGACAATGAGCAGTTCTTC. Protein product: CASSFDNEQFF.

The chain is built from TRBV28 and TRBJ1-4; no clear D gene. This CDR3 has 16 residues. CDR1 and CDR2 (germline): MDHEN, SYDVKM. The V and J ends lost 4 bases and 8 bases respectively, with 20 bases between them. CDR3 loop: CASSSSRTPLEEKLFF. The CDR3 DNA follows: TGTGCCAGCAGTTCCTCCCGAACCCCTTTGGAGGAAAAACTGTTTTTT.

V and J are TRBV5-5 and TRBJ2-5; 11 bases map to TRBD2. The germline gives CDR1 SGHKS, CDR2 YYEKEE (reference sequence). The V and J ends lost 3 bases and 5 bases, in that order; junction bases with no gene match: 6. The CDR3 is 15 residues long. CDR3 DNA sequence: TGTGCCAGCAGCTCCACTAGCGGGAGAGGGGAGACCCAGTACTTC. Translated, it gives CASSSTSGRGETQYF.

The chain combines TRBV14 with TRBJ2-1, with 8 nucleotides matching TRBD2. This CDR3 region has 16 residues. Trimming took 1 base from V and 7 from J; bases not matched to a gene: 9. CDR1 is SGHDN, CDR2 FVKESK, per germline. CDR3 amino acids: CASSQGGLAGRNEQFF. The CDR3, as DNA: TGTGCCAGCAGCCAAGGGGGGTTAGCGGGACGTAATGAGCAGTTCTTC. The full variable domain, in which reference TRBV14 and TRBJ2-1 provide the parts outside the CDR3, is EAGVTQFPSHSVIEKGQTVTLRCDPISGHDNLYWYRRVMGKEIKFLLHFVKESKQDESGMPNNRFLAERTGGTYSTLKVQPAELEDSGVYFCASSQGGLAGRNEQFFGPGTRLTVL.

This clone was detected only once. The CDR3, as DNA: TGTGCCAGCAGCCCAGAGGGACAGGGTTCGCAGCCCCAGCATTTT. It translates to CASSPEGQGSQPQHF. The chain carries TRBV7-2 and TRBJ1-5, with 9 bases aligning to TRBD1. The junction had 9 bases not matched to a gene; V was cut back by 5 bases and J by 7 bases. The CDR3 runs to 15 residues. Germline CDR1 SGHTA, CDR2 FQGNSA.

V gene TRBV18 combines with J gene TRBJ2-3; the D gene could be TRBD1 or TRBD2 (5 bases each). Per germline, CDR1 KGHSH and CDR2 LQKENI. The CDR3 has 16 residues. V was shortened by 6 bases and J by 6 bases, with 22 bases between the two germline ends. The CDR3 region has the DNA TGTGCCAGCTCGCCCCTCGGGGCAGGGCGGGCGGATACGCAGTATTTT. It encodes CASSPLGAGRADTQYF.

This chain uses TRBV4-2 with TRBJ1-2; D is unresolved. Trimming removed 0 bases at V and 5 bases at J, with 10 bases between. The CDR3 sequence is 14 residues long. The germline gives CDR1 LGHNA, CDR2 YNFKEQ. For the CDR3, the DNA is TGTGCCAGCAGCCAAGAGAGATTGGGTTATGGCTACACCTTC. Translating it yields CASSQERLGYGYTF.

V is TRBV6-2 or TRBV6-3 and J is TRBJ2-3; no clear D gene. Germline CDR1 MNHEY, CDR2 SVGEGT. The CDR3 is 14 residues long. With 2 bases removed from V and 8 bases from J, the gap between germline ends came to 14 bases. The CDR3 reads CASSYGLAWGTQYF. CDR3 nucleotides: TGTGCCAGCAGTTACGGGCTGGCATGGGGTACGCAGTATTTT.

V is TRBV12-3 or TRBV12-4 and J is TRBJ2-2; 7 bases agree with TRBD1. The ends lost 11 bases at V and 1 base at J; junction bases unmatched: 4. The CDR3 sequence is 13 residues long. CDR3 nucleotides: TGTGCCCTGAGACAGGGGAACACCGGGGAGCTGTTTTTT. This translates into CALRQGNTGELFF.

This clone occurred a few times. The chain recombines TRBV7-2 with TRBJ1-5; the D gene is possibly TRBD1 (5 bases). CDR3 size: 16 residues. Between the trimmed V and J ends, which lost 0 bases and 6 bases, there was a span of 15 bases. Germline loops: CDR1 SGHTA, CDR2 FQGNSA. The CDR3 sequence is CASSLAGGGIRQPQHF. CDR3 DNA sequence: TGTGCCAGCAGCTTAGCGGGCGGGGGGATCCGTCAGCCCCAGCATTTT.

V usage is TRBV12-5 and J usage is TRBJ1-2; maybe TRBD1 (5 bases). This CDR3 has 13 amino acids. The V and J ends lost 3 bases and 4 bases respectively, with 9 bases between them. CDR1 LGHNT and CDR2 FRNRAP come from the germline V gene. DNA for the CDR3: TGTGCTAGTGGTTTCCCAGGGATCTATGGCTACACCTTC. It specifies CASGFPGIYGYTF.